This record covers a single TCR beta chain. This entry is derived from a study of T cell responses to AZD1222 COVID-19 vaccine. Using immunoSEQ multiplex PCR, the repertoire was profiled, and TCRdb retains in-frame clones only, with some absent. Of over 150,000 clones listed, 86% are singletons. This TCR was recovered from an adult in good health. Material: peripheral blood, obtained on day 0 of MenACWY control vaccination.

The CDR3 DNA reads as TGTGCCAGCAGTGAAACGACAGGGGGTAATCTATATTCACCCCTCCACTTT. Translated, it gives CASSETTGGNLYSPLHF. This rearrangement joins TRBV28 to TRBJ1-6, with 9 bases fitting TRBD1. CDR1 MDHEN and CDR2 SYDVKM come from the germline V gene. The CDR3 has 17 residues. Trimming removed 5 bases from V and 8 bases from J; junction bases left unmatched: 13.